This TCR beta chain was recorded in a study of T cell responses to AZD1222 COVID-19 vaccine. The CDR3 is 13 residues long. Trimming left V 5 bases short and J 4 bases short, with 11 bases between. Germline V CDR1 and CDR2: SGHTA, FQGNSA. Repertoires were generated with immunoSEQ multiplex PCR, while TCRdb's copy carries only in-frame clones and drops some. The sample yields about 34,000 clones, around 78% seen once. This specimen was peripheral blood, taken 28 days after the second AZD1222 dose. V usage is TRBV7-2 and J usage is TRBJ2-5; D remains ambiguous. The sequence was collected from an adult who received the AZD1222 COVID-19 vaccine. The CDR3 nucleotides read TGTGCCAGCAGCCCCCCGTCCGGAGAGACCCAGTACTTC. Translating gives CASSPPSGETQYF.